The 25 T cell receptor beta chains below were found in one sample sequenced in a study of identical twins. TCRdb used MiXCR to reprocess the 5' RACE reads, holding one entry per CDR3 protein. The sample comprises some 630,000 distinct CDR3 sequences, around 7.4% of which are singletons, and roughly 1.5% rests with the top ten. These records were also assigned to another study, of yellow fever vaccine responses in identical twins.

Sequencing input: PBMCs. These receptors were collected from a woman aged 18-30 years in good health.

This clonotype showed up just a few times. V gene TRBV19 combines with J gene TRBJ2-1, with 11 bases fitting TRBD2. This CDR3 spans 14 amino acids. Germline lookup yields CDR1 LNHDA and CDR2 SQIVND (reference sequence). Losses at the gene ends were 7 bases for V and 7 bases for J; bases not matched to a gene: 6. CDR3 coding DNA: TGTGCCAGTAATCCCGGGACTAGCGGAAATGAGCAGTTCTTC. It translates to CASNPGTSGNEQFF.

The chain combines TRBV5-1 with TRBJ2-1; D perhaps matches TRBD1 (7 bases). Germline lookup yields CDR1 SGHRS and CDR2 YFSETQ. The CDR3 loop spans 17 amino acids. Deletions cut 4 bases from V and 8 bases from J, with 25 bases between. The CDR3, as DNA: TGCGCCAGCAGCCGGGCGGTTCGGGAGTCAGGGGGAGATGAGCAGTTCTTC. Translated, it gives CASSRAVRESGGDEQFF.

This chain connects TRBV9 to TRBJ2-2; unclear D gene. Germline V gene sequence: CDR1 SGDLS, CDR2 YYNGEE. CDR3 size: 14 residues. V gave up 0 bases and J gave up 6 bases, with 9 bases separating them. CDR3: CASSVVGVPGELFF. The CDR3 DNA follows: TGTGCCAGCAGCGTAGTTGGGGTTCCCGGGGAGCTGTTTTTT.

This clonotype has a count of ten or more. The chain recombines TRBV5-1 with TRBJ2-3; 8 bases line up with TRBD2. The CDR3 is 15 residues long. Trimming removed 1 base from V and 4 bases from J; junction bases left unmatched: 5. Germline values: CDR1 SGHRS, CDR2 YFSETQ. The CDR3 region is CASSLRGGPPDTQYF. DNA for the CDR3: TGCGCCAGCAGCTTGCGGGGGGGCCCCCCAGATACGCAGTATTTT.

This clonotype was counted many times. The rearrangement links TRBV4-1 to TRBJ2-3, with D perhaps TRBD1 (5 bases). The CDR3 has 16 residues. The V end was cut by 2 bases, the J end by 0 bases, with 12 bases between. Germline CDR1 is MGHRA and CDR2 is YSYEKL. CDR3 in DNA: TGCGCCAGCAGCCAACCGCCAGGGTCTAGCACAGATACGCAGTATTTT. It codes for CASSQPPGSSTDTQYF.

The V call is TRBV20-1, the J call TRBJ1-1; D gene ambiguous. CDR1 DFQATT and CDR2 SNEGSKA come from the germline V gene (reference sequence). Trimming removed 2 bases at V and 0 bases at J, with 13 bases between. The CDR3 extends over 15 amino acids. CDR3 sequence: CSARIPKIMNTEAFF. The DNA of the CDR3 is TGCAGTGCTAGAATTCCCAAGATTATGAACACTGAAGCTTTCTTT.

This clonotype was counted only a few times. V is TRBV29-1 and J is TRBJ1-2; TRBD1 is a possible D gene (6 bases). This CDR3 spans 13 amino acids. V was trimmed by 6 bases and J by 8 bases, leaving 19 bases between them. Germline V gene lookup returns CDR1 SQVTM and CDR2 ANQGSEA. The CDR3 DNA is TGCAGCGTCCGGCAGCCAGGGGTCGCAGGCTACACCTTC. It specifies CSVRQPGVAGYTF.

This clonotype appeared many times. The J gene is TRBJ2-2, the V gene TRBV12-3 or TRBV12-4; no clear D. Trimming took off 6 bases at V and 5 bases at J, with 7 bases between the two ends. The CDR3 loop spans 12 amino acids. The CDR3 sequence is CASRPQTGELFF. Here the CDR3 DNA reads TGTGCCAGCAGACCCCAAACCGGGGAGCTGTTTTTT.

This clonotype was observed at least ten times. The chain combines TRBV12-3 or TRBV12-4 with TRBJ2-2; 11 bases match TRBD2. The CDR3 extends over 15 amino acids. V lost 9 bases and J lost 6; bases outside the gene matches: 9. DNA of the CDR3: TGTGCCAGTAGTCTTAATAGCGGGAGGGCCGGGGAGCTGTTTTTT. Translating gives CASSLNSGRAGELFF.

This clonotype was recorded a few times. The V call is TRBV7-3, the J call TRBJ1-2; 12 bases line up with TRBD1. Germline CDR1 reads SGHTA; CDR2 reads FQGTGA. The CDR3 runs 16 residues. V lost 3 bases and J lost 7; bases outside the gene matches: 9. CDR3: CASSLGQGAQVSGYTF. Written as DNA, the CDR3 is TGTGCCAGCAGCTTGGGACAGGGGGCCCAAGTGAGTGGCTACACCTTC.

This clonotype was recorded many times. The chain recombines TRBV10-3 with TRBJ2-5; 10 bases fit TRBD2. Germline V lookup: CDR1 ENHRY, CDR2 SYGVKD. The CDR3 is made up of 16 amino acids. The V segment lost 0 bases and the J segment 3 bases; nucleotides outside the gene matches: 4. CDR3 coding DNA: TGTGCCATCAGTGAGTCCCTCCTAGCGGGAGAAGAGACCCAGTACTTC. This translates into CAISESLLAGEETQYF.

The CDR3 nucleotides are TGCAGCACAGGTTTAGCTTACAATGAGCAGTTCTTC. Its translation is CSTGLAYNEQFF. This chain uses TRBV20-1 with TRBJ2-1; a possible D gene is TRBD1 (5 bases). The germline V gene encodes CDR1 DFQATT and CDR2 SNEGSKA (reference sequence). The length of the CDR3 is 12 residues.

This rearrangement joins TRBV4-2 to TRBJ2-3; D possibly uses TRBD1 or TRBD2 (5 bases each). CDR3 length equals 15 residues. Germline V gene sequence: CDR1 LGHNA, CDR2 YNFKEQ. Between the trimmed V and J ends, which lost 4 bases and 4 bases, there was a span of 15 bases. CDR3 coding DNA: TGTGCCAGCAGCCGCGAAGCTGAGGGACCAGATACGCAGTATTTT. Its protein product is CASSREAEGPDTQYF.

Details on this clonotype: Germline and junction disagree at one end, which may indicate a read error. The chain is built from TRBV7-9 and TRBJ1-1, with D hard to call. The CDR3 length is 10 residues. Germline V CDR1 and CDR2: SEHNR, FQNEAQ (reference sequence). CDR3: CASSSSGPVF. In nucleotides, the CDR3 is TGTGCCAGCAGCTCGAGTGGCCCCGTCTTT. The full variable domain, its missing parts supplied by reference TRBV7-9 and TRBJ1-1, is DTGVSQNPRHKITKRGQNVTFRCDPISEHNRLYWYRQTLGQGPEFLTYFQNEAQLEKSRLLSDRFSAERPKGSFSTLEIQRTEQGDSAMYLCASSSSGPVFGQGTRLTVV.

The chain recombines TRBV29-1 with TRBJ2-5; weak D call: TRBD1 (5 bases). The CDR3 is made up of 12 amino acids. Germline CDR1 and CDR2: SQVTM and ANQGSEA. The V gene lost 6 bases and the J gene lost 1 base, with 9 bases spanning the gap. The CDR3 loop reads CSVDRAQETQYF. Written as DNA, the CDR3 is TGCAGCGTCGACAGAGCCCAAGAGACCCAGTACTTC.

This clonotype was counted between two and nine times. The rearrangement links TRBV3-1 to TRBJ1-1; perhaps TRBD1 as D (5 bases). Trimming cost V 6 bases and J 4 bases, with 18 bases left between them. The germline CDR1 and CDR2 sequences are LGHDT and YNNKEL (reference sequence). The CDR3 sequence is 15 residues long. CDR3 region: CASSYSTTGGTEAFF. The CDR3 nucleotides read TGTGCCAGCAGTTACTCAACGACGGGGGGCACTGAAGCTTTCTTT.

In its sample, this clonotype was seen many times. For the CDR3, the DNA is TGTGCCACCTCGAGGAGGGCGGACAGGGTGAGGCAGCCCCAGCATTTT. Translating it yields CATSRRADRVRQPQHF. This chain links TRBV6-1 with TRBJ1-5; 8 positions match TRBD1. The CDR3 is 16 amino acids. Germline loops: CDR1 MNHNS, CDR2 SASEGT. The J segment lost 7 bases and the V segment lost 10 bases, leaving 18 bases of the junction unmatched.

This clonotype has at least ten counts. The chain links TRBV7-6 to TRBJ1-5; D gene unclear. CDR1 is SGHVS, CDR2 FNYEAQ, per germline. The CDR3 sequence is 14 residues long. Trimming removed 6 bases from V and 5 bases from J, with 14 bases in between. For the CDR3, the DNA is TGTGCCAGCAGTTCGGGCCTATCGGATCAGCCCCAGCATTTT. Its protein product is CASSSGLSDQPQHF.

This chain links TRBV9 with TRBJ2-3; 8 positions agree with TRBD2. The CDR3 extends over 17 amino acids. Unmatched junction bases numbered 12, after V lost 4 bases and J lost 2 bases. Germline assignment: CDR1 SGDLS and CDR2 YYNGEE. The CDR3 DNA follows: TGTGCCAGCAGCCTTAGGGCGGGAGGAGACCTCACAGATACGCAGTATTTT. This gives the protein CASSLRAGGDLTDTQYF.

The rearrangement uses TRBV5-1 and TRBJ2-7; D is possibly TRBD2 (6 bases). Germline CDR1 SGHRS, CDR2 YFSETQ. This CDR3 is built from 15 residues. V was cut by 4 bases and J by 7 bases, with 21 bases left in between. CDR3 sequence (DNA): TGCGCCAGCAGCCCCGCCAGAGGGCCTGCGGGAGAGCAGTACTTC. It specifies CASSPARGPAGEQYF.

This clonotype was seen many times. This sequence joins TRBV28 and TRBJ2-1; TRBD1 is a possible D gene (5 bases). The CDR3 is made up of 14 amino acids. Germline V lookup: CDR1 MDHEN, CDR2 SYDVKM. With 2 bases removed from V and 4 bases from J, the gap between germline ends came to 9 bases. In nucleotides, the CDR3 is TGTGCCAGCAGTTTAATTAGGGGTTACAATGAGCAGTTCTTC. It is translated as CASSLIRGYNEQFF.

A word on this clonotype: A single base separates this from a much larger clone, so it may be a read error. The V and J genes are TRBV20-1 and TRBJ2-3; 11 bases line up with TRBD2. Per germline, CDR1 DFQATT and CDR2 SNEGSKA (reference sequence). The CDR3 loop spans 16 amino acids. CDR3 bases: TGCTGTGCTAGAGATCTACTAGCGGGAGATGCAGATACGCAGTATTTT. Translation gives CCARDLLAGDADTQYF.

This clonotype was detected many times. The chain uses TRBV27 and TRBJ2-1, with TRBD1 matching 7 bases. Germline values: CDR1 MNHEY, CDR2 SMNVEV (reference sequence). The CDR3 extends over 15 amino acids. V trimming: 8 bases; J trimming: 2 bases; junction bases outside the gene matches: 9. The CDR3 DNA sequence: TGTGCCAGCCGATACAGGGGAACGACCTACAATGAGCAGTTCTTC. Protein sequence: CASRYRGTTYNEQFF.

The chain uses TRBV6-5 and TRBJ2-1; 8 nucleotides line up with TRBD2. With V trimmed by 0 bases and J by 4 bases, 5 bases remained unmatched. The CDR3 contains 16 residues. Germline V lookup: CDR1 MNHEY, CDR2 SVGAGI. CDR3 residues: CASSYSIAGPYNEQFF. Here the CDR3 DNA reads TGTGCCAGCAGTTACTCGATAGCGGGGCCTTACAATGAGCAGTTCTTC.

The chain is built from TRBV5-1 and TRBJ1-5; D unresolved. V lost 4 bases and J lost 6, with 11 bases in between. CDR3 length: 13 amino acids. The germline CDR1 and CDR2 sequences are SGHRS and YFSETQ. The CDR3 reads CASSKDRGQPQHF. The CDR3 coding sequence is TGCGCCAGCAGCAAAGACCGGGGTCAGCCCCAGCATTTT.